These T cell receptor beta chains were read from a single sample in a study of post-analysis software for immune sequencing data. TCRdb analysed the PCR reads with MiXCR anew, one entry per CDR3 protein. The sample yields about 820,000 distinct CDR3 sequences, roughly 50% seen once. Material: blood. The receptors come from a girl aged 10 to 17 with multiple sclerosis. CDR3s include the opening cysteine and the closing phenylalanine or tryptophan.

j_gene: TRBJ1-4
v_gene: TRBV11-2
CDR3aa: CASSLVGGLGTNEKLFF

j_gene: TRBJ2-7
v_gene: TRBV29-1
CDR3aa: CSVASRGSGRDEQYF

j_gene: TRBJ2-5
v_gene: TRBV2
CDR3aa: CASSPPGQNQETQYF

j_gene: TRBJ2-1
v_gene: TRBV6-4
CDR3aa: CASSDGRGEGYDEQFF

j_gene: TRBJ1-2
v_gene: TRBV12-5
CDR3aa: CASGLFSPGGAFGYTF

j_gene: TRBJ2-3
v_gene: TRBV7-6
CDR3aa: CASSLVPGTSGSNTDTQYF

j_gene: TRBJ2-5
v_gene: TRBV12-3/TRBV12-4
CDR3aa: CASSSSGHPATQYF

j_gene: TRBJ2-5
v_gene: TRBV25-1
CDR3aa: CASMGRVKTQYF

j_gene: TRBJ2-5
v_gene: TRBV4-2
CDR3aa: CASSQDGRADETQYF

j_gene: TRBJ2-3
v_gene: TRBV4-3
CDR3aa: CASSLAGRASTDTQYF

j_gene: TRBJ1-5
v_gene: TRBV7-2
CDR3aa: CASSWGTVNQPQHF

j_gene: TRBJ1-2
v_gene: TRBV12-3/TRBV12-4
CDR3aa: CASSPRPVRGLGANYGYTF

j_gene: TRBJ1-2
v_gene: TRBV15
CDR3aa: CATSSPVIVLRYGYTF

j_gene: TRBJ2-1
v_gene: TRBV7-3
CDR3aa: CASSRGGLYNEQFF

j_gene: TRBJ2-7
v_gene: TRBV29-1
CDR3aa: CSVEGTVDEQYF

j_gene: TRBJ1-2
v_gene: TRBV27
CDR3aa: CASSLSAVQHGGYTF

j_gene: TRBJ2-5
v_gene: TRBV5-1
CDR3aa: CASSLDGAPQETQYF

j_gene: TRBJ2-7
v_gene: TRBV5-1
CDR3aa: CASSFARFSYEQYF

j_gene: TRBJ2-3
v_gene: TRBV5-1
CDR3aa: CASSLARTSGYTDTQYF

j_gene: TRBJ1-1
v_gene: TRBV29-1
CDR3aa: CSVGGGTGDRMNTEAFF

j_gene: TRBJ2-6
v_gene: TRBV29-1
CDR3aa: CSAKGGISSGANVRTF

j_gene: TRBJ2-6
v_gene: TRBV15
CDR3aa: CATSSSGANVLTF

j_gene: TRBJ2-5
v_gene: TRBV20-1
CDR3aa: CSARPPEFRETQYF

j_gene: TRBJ2-1
v_gene: TRBV29-1
CDR3aa: CSVASGNEQFF

j_gene: TRBJ2-4
v_gene: TRBV12-3/TRBV12-4
CDR3aa: CASRRGTGEIQYF

j_gene: TRBJ2-5
v_gene: TRBV29-1
CDR3aa: CSVAETGPRETQYF

j_gene: TRBJ2-5
v_gene: TRBV11-2
CDR3aa: CASSLDRGILETQYF

j_gene: TRBJ2-7
v_gene: TRBV4-1
CDR3aa: CASSQVDMGIHYGEQYF

j_gene: TRBJ1-2
v_gene: TRBV12-3/TRBV12-4
CDR3aa: CASSTGGSYGYTF